The present TCR beta chain was sequenced within a study of shared clonotypes between healthy human individuals. This CDR3 contains 14 residues. Trimming cost V 6 bases and J 2 bases; bases outside gene matches: 7. CDR1 and CDR2 (germline): KGHSH, LQKENI. Using immunoSEQ multiplex PCR, the repertoire was profiled, and TCRdb retains in-frame clones only, with some absent. The table has approximately 940,000 clones, 70% to 85% seen once. Points on this clone: Its antigen remains unidentified.

Study-wide findings and caveats: The diversity represented, both genetic and in exposure history, was limited by few donors. Clonotype sharing among donors was expected to depend on sequencing depth.

The receptor's source is a young man in good health. This chain links TRBV18 with TRBJ2-7, with 7 bases aligning to TRBD1. The sequencing input was memory CD4+ T cells sorted from blood. As to subset: CD45RA-negative fraction. DNA for the CDR3: TGTGCCAGCTCGCGAGAGACAGGGCCCTACGAGCAGTACTTC. It yields the protein CASSRETGPYEQYF. The variable domain in full, completed from reference TRBV18 and TRBJ2-7, reads NAGVMQNPRHLVRRRGQEARLRCSPMKGHSHVYWYRQLPEEGLKFMVYLQKENIIDESGMPKERFSAEFPKEGPSILRIQQVVRGDSAAYFCASSRETGPYEQYFGPGTRLTVT.